This T cell receptor (beta chain) was retrieved from a study of T-cell reconstitution after alpha-beta-depleted transplantation in children. Per germline, CDR1 LNHNV and CDR2 YYDKDF (reference sequence). The length of the CDR3 is 15 residues. Deletions cut 0 bases from V and 1 base from J, with 7 bases between. Molecular barcoding with unique molecular identifiers was used for the TCRbeta library. One entry per CDR3 protein, called by TCRdb with MiXCR from the PCR reads. The data contain around 580,000 distinct CDR3 sequences, 23% of them singletons. General study points: The authors attributed T-cell counts and diversity one year after transplant mostly to newly produced T cells.

This clonotype has a handful of counts. Antigen unknown. The material sequenced was PBMCs, mostly from graft donor cells, taken 360 days after TCRalphabeta/CD19-depleted stem cell transplant. The clonotype originates from a boy in the first two years of life who had a stem cell transplant for acute myeloid leukemia, so the T cells may come from the graft donor. The V gene is TRBV15, the J gene TRBJ2-1; unclear D gene. For the CDR3, the DNA is TGTGCCACCAGCAGAGATCTGGCTTCCTACAATGAGCAGTTCTTC. Protein product: CATSRDLASYNEQFF.